Listed below are T cell receptor beta chains from one sample, sequenced in a study of blood T cell repertoires in COVID-19. TCRdb's table, derived via immunoSEQ multiplex PCR, lists solely in-frame clones and lacks some. The data show 300,000 or so clones, about 90% seen once. The sample consisted of peripheral blood. The receptors originated from a woman in her twenties or thirties with COVID-19, enrolled during active disease. Each CDR3 is given with its conserved first and last residue. The order of the fields is J gene, D gene, V gene, clone size, CDR3 DNA, CDR3 protein. D genes are given only for firm matches. Only part of the rows carry a size: once, few, many, or a class if the clone is expanded.

j_gene: TRBJ2-2
d_gene: TRBD1
v_gene: TRBV5-1
abundance: -
CDR3nt: TGCGCCAGCAGCCCCGGACAGGTACTCGGGGAGCTGTTTTTT
CDR3aa: CASSPGQVLGELFF

j_gene: TRBJ1-1
d_gene: -
v_gene: TRBV5-1
abundance: -
CDR3nt: TGCGCCAGCAATCCCCAGACGGGGAACACTGAAGCTTTCTTT
CDR3aa: CASNPQTGNTEAFF

j_gene: TRBJ2-5
d_gene: TRBD2
v_gene: TRBV5-4
abundance: -
CDR3nt: TGTGCCAGCAGCTCAGGACCGGGACTAGCGGGAGAGACCCAGTACTTC
CDR3aa: CASSSGPGLAGETQYF

j_gene: TRBJ1-5
d_gene: -
v_gene: TRBV6-5
abundance: once
CDR3nt: TGTGCCAGCTTTGATGGCGGTTATAGCAATCAGCCCCAGCATTTT
CDR3aa: CASFDGGYSNQPQHF

j_gene: TRBJ2-6
d_gene: TRBD1
v_gene: TRBV5-1
abundance: -
CDR3nt: TGCGCCAGCAGCTTGGTTGTACAGGGGGGTATCTCTGGGGCCAACGTCCTGACTTTC
CDR3aa: CASSLVVQGGISGANVLTF

j_gene: TRBJ1-1
d_gene: TRBD1
v_gene: TRBV5-6
abundance: -
CDR3nt: TGTGCCAGCAGCTTGCCCGGGACAGCGAACACTGAAGCTTTCTTT
CDR3aa: CASSLPGTANTEAFF

j_gene: TRBJ1-4
d_gene: -
v_gene: TRBV7-2
abundance: -
CDR3nt: TGTGCCAGCCAGACAGGCCCTAATGAAAAACTGTTTTTT
CDR3aa: CASQTGPNEKLFF

j_gene: TRBJ1-3
d_gene: -
v_gene: TRBV30
abundance: -
CDR3nt: TGTGCCTGGGACAGTGGAAAGGCTGGAAACACCATATATTTT
CDR3aa: CAWDSGKAGNTIYF

j_gene: TRBJ1-5
d_gene: TRBD1
v_gene: TRBV27
abundance: -
CDR3nt: TGTGCCAGCAGTCGAGGTCAGGGGGCCGAGCAGCCCCAGCATTTT
CDR3aa: CASSRGQGAEQPQHF

j_gene: TRBJ1-1
d_gene: -
v_gene: TRBV10-3
abundance: -
CDR3nt: TGTGCCATCAGTGAGTCCGCAGGGAACACTGAAGCTTTCTTT
CDR3aa: CAISESAGNTEAFF

j_gene: TRBJ2-1
d_gene: TRBD2
v_gene: TRBV10-3
abundance: -
CDR3nt: TGTGCCATCAGTGAAGGACTAGCGAGGGGCAATGAGCAGTTCTTC
CDR3aa: CAISEGLARGNEQFF

j_gene: TRBJ2-5
d_gene: -
v_gene: TRBV5-1
abundance: -
CDR3nt: TGCGCCAGCAGCTTGGACGTCGGGGAGACCCAGTACTTC
CDR3aa: CASSLDVGETQYF

j_gene: TRBJ1-4
d_gene: TRBD1
v_gene: TRBV5-6
abundance: -
CDR3nt: TGTGCCAGCAGCTCCTTACAGGGGCCAAATGAAAAACTGTTTTTT
CDR3aa: CASSSLQGPNEKLFF

j_gene: TRBJ1-1
d_gene: -
v_gene: TRBV13
abundance: -
CDR3nt: TGTGCCAGCAGCTTAGGGCGGACAACCACTGAAGCTTTCTTT
CDR3aa: CASSLGRTTTEAFF

j_gene: TRBJ2-7
d_gene: -
v_gene: TRBV21-1
abundance: -
CDR3nt: TGTGCCAGCAGCAAAACGAATGCACTACTACGGGGTCCCTACGAGCAGTACTTC
CDR3aa: CASSKTNALLRGPYEQYF

j_gene: TRBJ1-1
d_gene: TRBD1
v_gene: TRBV5-5
abundance: -
CDR3nt: TGTGCCAGCAGCTTGTGGGACAGGAACACTGAAGCTTTCTTT
CDR3aa: CASSLWDRNTEAFF

j_gene: TRBJ2-7
d_gene: -
v_gene: TRBV21-1
abundance: -
CDR3nt: TGTGCCAGCAGCAACCATGGCCGGAGACCGCGGCAGTACTTC
CDR3aa: CASSNHGRRPRQYF

j_gene: TRBJ2-1
d_gene: TRBD2
v_gene: TRBV29-1
abundance: -
CDR3nt: TGCAGCGTTCATGACGCGGGGGGCTCCTACAATGAGCAGTTCTTC
CDR3aa: CSVHDAGGSYNEQFF

j_gene: TRBJ1-2
d_gene: TRBD1
v_gene: TRBV7-9
abundance: once
CDR3nt: TGTGCCAGCAGCTTCCAGGGGGGTACCTATGGCTACACCTTC
CDR3aa: CASSFQGGTYGYTF

j_gene: TRBJ1-1
d_gene: TRBD1
v_gene: TRBV28
abundance: -
CDR3nt: TGTGCCAGCACTACCACCGGGACAGGTGACATGAACACTGAAGCTTTCTTT
CDR3aa: CASTTTGTGDMNTEAFF

j_gene: TRBJ2-3
d_gene: -
v_gene: TRBV9
abundance: -
CDR3nt: TGTGCCAGCAGCGTGGGCGGGAATGGGGCAGATACGCAGTATTTT
CDR3aa: CASSVGGNGADTQYF

j_gene: TRBJ1-1
d_gene: -
v_gene: TRBV5-6
abundance: once
CDR3nt: TGTGCCAGCAGCTTTTTAGGAGGGGAGGAAGCTTTCTTT
CDR3aa: CASSFLGGEEAFF

j_gene: TRBJ2-6
d_gene: TRBD1
v_gene: TRBV28
abundance: -
CDR3nt: TGTGCCAGCAGCGGACAGGGGGCGCTTTCTGGGGCCAACGTCCTGACTTTC
CDR3aa: CASSGQGALSGANVLTF

j_gene: TRBJ2-1
d_gene: TRBD1
v_gene: TRBV5-1
abundance: -
CDR3nt: TGCGCCAGCAGCTTAGGGCAGGGGGATTACAATGAGCAGTTCTTC
CDR3aa: CASSLGQGDYNEQFF

j_gene: TRBJ2-7
d_gene: TRBD2
v_gene: TRBV5-5
abundance: -
CDR3nt: TGTGCCAGCAGCCCGCAGTTAAAGACTAGCGGGGGCTCCTACGAGCAGTACTTC
CDR3aa: CASSPQLKTSGGSYEQYF